This T cell receptor (beta chain) was retrieved from a study of spatial heterogeneity in lung cancer. TCRdb analysed the 5' RACE reads with MiXCR anew, one entry per CDR3 protein. The sample lists about 4,000 distinct CDR3 sequences; about 18% were seen once. The time point is: sample taken at primary tumor resection. The study sequenced unsorted whole RNA from tumor, nontumor lung or frozen PBMC. Untreated early-stage non-small cell lung cancer patients, 72 in total, were the donors. Germline V lookup: CDR1 DFQATT, CDR2 SNEGSKA (reference sequence). This CDR3 is built from 14 residues. Trimming took off 7 bases at V and 4 bases at J, with 18 bases between the two ends.

The chain is built from TRBV20-1 and TRBJ2-3; D unresolved. Sequenced here: PBMCs, sampled at surgery. The sequence came from a male donor with early-stage non-small cell lung cancer. The CDR3 DNA sequence: TGCAGTGTCTCCCATCCAGGATACTCAGATACGCAGTATTTT. Residues: CSVSHPGYSDTQYF.